By proportion, the clone carrying this TCR beta chain is medium-sized. TCRdb's copy holds only in-frame clones and misses some; the assay was immunoSEQ multiplex PCR. Of roughly 4,000 clones detected, roughly 21% appear once; the ten largest clones hold roughly 5%. The sample is drawn from a study of graft-versus-host responses after intestinal transplantation. Looked up from germline, CDR1 is KGHSH and CDR2 is LQKENI. This CDR3 is built from 16 residues. V lost 3 bases, J lost 8 bases, and 11 bases stayed unmatched. The source of this sequence is a human patient who was an organ donor for intestinal transplantation. The rearrangement uses TRBV18 and TRBJ1-3, with 9 bases that match TRBD1. The source was alloreactive CD4+ T cells from a mixed lymphocyte reaction culture, collected before transplantation. The subset denotes: CFSE-low proliferating T cells sorted from roughly six-day pre-transplant mixed lymphocyte reaction (GvH or HvG direction). CDR3 nucleotide sequence: TGTGCCAGCTCACCCCTCTCCACAGGGGGCTCGGACACCATATATTTT. Amino acids: CASSPLSTGGSDTIYF.